This T cell receptor (beta chain) was documented in a study of blood T cells in healthy people across ages. In this sample, this clonotype turned up many times. Trimming stripped 1 base from V and 2 bases from J, with 15 bases between. The CDR3 is 17 residues long. Germline CDR1 is MGHRA and CDR2 is YSYEKL. A sample-barcoded 5' primer and a J-beta primer mix were used in a second PCR of about 7 to 11 cycles. MiXCR, applied by TCRdb to the 5' RACE reads, yields one record per CDR3 protein. The sample yields 1.5 million to 2 million distinct CDR3 sequences, 30% to 40% seen once. The TCR comes from a human donor in good health. The sequenced material came from blood. The rearrangement uses TRBV4-1 and TRBJ2-1, with D perhaps matching TRBD1 (5 bases). CDR3 amino acids: CASSQVDMGFTYNEQFF. As DNA, the CDR3 is TGCGCCAGCAGCCAAGTGGACATGGGTTTTACCTACAATGAGCAGTTCTTC.